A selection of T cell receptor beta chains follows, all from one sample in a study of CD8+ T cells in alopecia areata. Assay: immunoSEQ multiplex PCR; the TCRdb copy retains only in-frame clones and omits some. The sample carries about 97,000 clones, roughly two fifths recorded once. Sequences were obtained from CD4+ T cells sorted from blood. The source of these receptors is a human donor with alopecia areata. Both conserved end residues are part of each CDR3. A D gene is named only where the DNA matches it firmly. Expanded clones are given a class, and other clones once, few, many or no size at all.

cdr3_aa: CASSYSNVRVNSPLHF
cdr3_nt: TGTGCCAGCAGTTACTCGAATGTCAGGGTCAATTCACCCCTCCACTTT
clone_size: few
j_call: TRBJ1-6
v_call: TRBV6-5
d_call: .

cdr3_aa: CASSLGGRGNKETQYF
cdr3_nt: TGCGCCAGCAGCTTGGGCGGCAGGGGAAATAAAGAGACCCAGTACTTC
clone_size: .
j_call: TRBJ2-5
v_call: TRBV5-1
d_call: .

cdr3_aa: CASSLVTGSYNEQFF
cdr3_nt: TGTGCCAGCAGCTTAGTAACGGGCTCCTACAATGAGCAGTTCTTC
clone_size: .
j_call: TRBJ2-1
v_call: TRBV7-2
d_call: .

cdr3_aa: CASSLGGRPTEAFF
cdr3_nt: TGTGCCAGCAGCTTAGGTGGACGTCCCACTGAAGCTTTCTTT
clone_size: once
j_call: TRBJ1-1
v_call: TRBV7-9
d_call: .

cdr3_aa: CASSPRQGLHNQPQHF
cdr3_nt: TGTGCCAGCAGTCCGCGACAGGGACTTCACAATCAGCCCCAGCATTTT
clone_size: .
j_call: TRBJ1-5
v_call: TRBV28
d_call: TRBD1

cdr3_aa: CAWISAGVWTDTQYF
cdr3_nt: TGTGCCTGGATTTCGGCGGGAGTCTGGACAGATACGCAGTATTTT
clone_size: once
j_call: TRBJ2-3
v_call: TRBV30
d_call: TRBD2

cdr3_aa: CASSRDYEQYF
cdr3_nt: TGTGCCAGCAGCCGAGACTACGAGCAGTACTTC
clone_size: .
j_call: TRBJ2-7
v_call: TRBV7-9
d_call: .

cdr3_aa: CASSLRVGGNEQFF
cdr3_nt: TGCGCCAGCAGCTTGAGGGTCGGGGGCAATGAGCAGTTCTTC
clone_size: few
j_call: TRBJ2-1
v_call: TRBV5-1
d_call: .

cdr3_aa: CASSLVAGGRNEQYF
cdr3_nt: TGTGCCAGCAGCTTAGTGGCAGGGGGCAGGAACGAGCAGTACTTC
clone_size: .
j_call: TRBJ2-7
v_call: TRBV7-6
d_call: TRBD1

cdr3_aa: CAWSVSRRNTEAFF
cdr3_nt: TGTGCCTGGAGTGTAAGTCGGCGGAACACTGAAGCTTTCTTT
clone_size: .
j_call: TRBJ1-1
v_call: TRBV30
d_call: .

cdr3_aa: CSVVLVREQYF
cdr3_nt: TGCAGCGTTGTCCTAGTCCGCGAGCAGTACTTC
clone_size: .
j_call: TRBJ2-7
v_call: TRBV29-1
d_call: .

cdr3_aa: CASSLTKGNTEAFF
cdr3_nt: TGTGCCAGCAGCTTAACAAAGGGGAACACTGAAGCTTTCTTT
clone_size: .
j_call: TRBJ1-1
v_call: TRBV7-3
d_call: .

cdr3_aa: CAWSSTSPRGTDTQYF
cdr3_nt: TGTGCCTGGAGTTCAACATCCCCCCGGGGCACAGATACGCAGTATTTT
clone_size: .
j_call: TRBJ2-3
v_call: TRBV30
d_call: .

cdr3_aa: CAWRGLSNQPQHF
cdr3_nt: TGTGCCTGGAGGGGACTTAGCAATCAGCCCCAGCATTTT
clone_size: few
j_call: TRBJ1-5
v_call: TRBV30
d_call: .

cdr3_aa: CASRPASVADTQYF
cdr3_nt: TGTGCCAGCAGACCAGCTAGCGTGGCAGATACGCAGTATTTT
clone_size: .
j_call: TRBJ2-3
v_call: TRBV28
d_call: .

cdr3_aa: CASSSQQGAKNIQYF
cdr3_nt: TGTGCCAGCAGCTCCCAGCAGGGAGCCAAAAACATTCAGTACTTC
clone_size: .
j_call: TRBJ2-4
v_call: TRBV7-2
d_call: .

cdr3_aa: CASSLEGYSVYEQYF
cdr3_nt: TGTGCCAGCAGCTTGGAGGGCTATTCCGTCTACGAGCAGTACTTC
clone_size: .
j_call: TRBJ2-7
v_call: TRBV5-4
d_call: .

cdr3_aa: CASLLATEQFF
cdr3_nt: TGTGCCAGCCTACTAGCGACCGAGCAGTTCTTC
clone_size: .
j_call: TRBJ2-1
v_call: TRBV2
d_call: TRBD2

cdr3_aa: CAWTRPGLENTEAFF
cdr3_nt: TGTGCCTGGACGAGACCGGGACTTGAGAACACTGAAGCTTTCTTT
clone_size: .
j_call: TRBJ1-1
v_call: TRBV30
d_call: .

cdr3_aa: CASSLVETSGNEQFF
cdr3_nt: TGTGCCAGCAGCTTAGTCGAGACTAGCGGTAATGAGCAGTTCTTC
clone_size: .
j_call: TRBJ2-1
v_call: TRBV7-9
d_call: TRBD2

cdr3_aa: CASQNDYEQYF
cdr3_nt: TGTGCCAGCCAGAACGACTACGAGCAGTACTTC
clone_size: many
j_call: TRBJ2-7
v_call: TRBV28
d_call: .

cdr3_aa: CASRLPGTTINSNQPQHF
cdr3_nt: TGTGCCAGCAGACTACCCGGGACAACTATAAATAGCAATCAGCCCCAGCATTTT
clone_size: .
j_call: TRBJ1-5
v_call: TRBV2
d_call: .

cdr3_aa: CASSFSAGPYEQYF
cdr3_nt: TGTGCCAGCAGTTTTAGCGCCGGTCCCTACGAGCAGTACTTC
clone_size: .
j_call: TRBJ2-7
v_call: TRBV27
d_call: .

cdr3_aa: CASSQEGGQFF
cdr3_nt: TGTGCCAGCAGCCAGGAGGGAGGGCAGTTCTTC
clone_size: .
j_call: TRBJ2-1
v_call: TRBV5-6
d_call: .

cdr3_aa: CASSSPGVETQYF
cdr3_nt: TGTGCCAGCAGTTCTCCAGGGGTAGAGACCCAGTACTTC
clone_size: few
j_call: TRBJ2-5
v_call: TRBV28
d_call: .

cdr3_aa: CSVSSGGAEFSTDTQYF
cdr3_nt: TGCAGCGTTTCTAGCGGGGGGGCCGAATTTAGCACAGATACGCAGTATTTT
clone_size: few
j_call: TRBJ2-3
v_call: TRBV29-1
d_call: TRBD2

cdr3_aa: CASSTPGRRYNEQFF
cdr3_nt: TGTGCCAGCAGTACCCCAGGGCGTAGGTACAATGAGCAGTTCTTC
clone_size: .
j_call: TRBJ2-1
v_call: TRBV28
d_call: .

cdr3_aa: CASRAYSGRIDNEQFF
cdr3_nt: TGTGCCAGCAGGGCCTATAGCGGGAGAATCGACAATGAGCAGTTCTTC
clone_size: few
j_call: TRBJ2-1
v_call: TRBV2
d_call: TRBD2

cdr3_aa: CASSPRTGPHGYTF
cdr3_nt: TGCGCCAGCAGCCCGCGGACAGGGCCGCACGGCTACACCTTC
clone_size: .
j_call: TRBJ1-2
v_call: TRBV5-1
d_call: TRBD1

cdr3_aa: CSAGGGFNEQYF
cdr3_nt: TGCAGCGCCGGTGGGGGGTTCAACGAGCAGTACTTC
clone_size: once
j_call: TRBJ2-7
v_call: TRBV29-1
d_call: .

cdr3_aa: CSATIQETQYF
cdr3_nt: TGCAGTGCTACTATACAAGAGACCCAGTACTTC
clone_size: few
j_call: TRBJ2-5
v_call: TRBV20-1
d_call: .

cdr3_aa: CSVAVRQGKAFF
cdr3_nt: TGCAGCGTTGCAGTCCGACAGGGCAAAGCTTTCTTT
clone_size: .
j_call: TRBJ1-1
v_call: TRBV29-1
d_call: TRBD1

cdr3_aa: CASTPRQTSVGELFF
cdr3_nt: TGCGCCAGCACCCCCCGACAGACGTCGGTCGGGGAGCTGTTTTTT
clone_size: .
j_call: TRBJ2-2
v_call: TRBV5-1
d_call: .